The 18 T cell receptor beta chains below come from one sample, sequenced in a study of long-term antiretroviral therapy in people with HIV. They ran version v3.0 of the immunoSEQ assay at survey level. The table came from immunoSEQ multiplex PCR; TCRdb's copy has only in-frame clones and leaves some out. The sample has around 16,000 clones, 75% seen once. Sample: unsorted PBMCs, taken 1.5 years before starting antiretroviral therapy. These TCRs come from a woman aged 50 to 60 with HIV.

The chain combines TRBV2 with TRBJ1-5; TRBD1 matches at 8 bases. CDR1 and CDR2 from the germline V gene are SNHLY and FYNNEI. The CDR3 consists of 17 residues. J lost 3 bases, V lost 4 bases, and 11 bases had no gene match. DNA for the CDR3: TGTGCCAGCAGTGCACTTCCGGGACAGGCCTCCAATCAGCCCCAGCATTTT. Amino acids: CASSALPGQASNQPQHF. Combining the CDR3 with reference TRBV2 and TRBJ1-5 gives the whole variable domain EPEVTQTPSHQVTQMGQEVILRCVPISNHLYFYWYRQILGQKVEFLVSFYNNEISEKSEIFDDQFSVERPDGSNFTLKIRSTKLEDSAMYFCASSALPGQASNQPQHFGDGTRLSIL.

This clone was detected only a few times. The chain employs TRBV4-1 and TRBJ1-6; no firm D call. This CDR3 has 16 residues. The V gene's germline CDR1 is MGHRA and CDR2 YSYEKL. Trimming cost V 2 bases and J 3 bases, with 11 bases left between them. CDR3 DNA: TGCGCCAGCAGCCAATTAGGGCGGATCTATAATTCACCCCTCCACTTT. Translating gives CASSQLGRIYNSPLHF.

This clone was observed a single time. This chain uses TRBV19 with TRBJ1-4; 9 nucleotides match TRBD1. The V gene's germline CDR1 is LNHDA and CDR2 SQIVND (reference sequence). V lost 3 bases to trimming and J lost 4 bases; unmatched junction nucleotides: 3. CDR3 length: 15 amino acids. The DNA of the CDR3 is TGTGCCAGTAGTATTGGGACAGGGAGTAATGAAAAACTGTTTTTT. Translation gives CASSIGTGSNEKLFF.

The V and J genes are TRBV6-5 and TRBJ2-2, with 10 bases fitting TRBD1. The CDR3 runs 16 residues. Germline V CDR1 and CDR2: MNHEY, SVGAGI. The ends lost 2 bases at V and 6 bases at J; junction bases unmatched: 6. The CDR3 bases are TGTGCCAGCAGTTACGCCGGGACAGGGGAATCCGGGGAGCTGTTTTTT. Translating gives CASSYAGTGESGELFF.

This sequence joins TRBV11-2 and TRBJ2-1, with 12 bases that match TRBD2. The CDR3 loop spans 16 amino acids. Germline V gene data show CDR1 as SGHAT and CDR2 as FQNNGV. The J segment lost 8 bases and the V segment lost 2 bases, leaving 7 bases of the junction unmatched. This CDR3 reads CASSLLAGGDQDEQFF. The CDR3 DNA is TGTGCCAGCAGCTTACTAGCGGGGGGGGACCAGGATGAGCAGTTCTTC. The full variable domain, completed using reference TRBV11-2 and TRBJ2-1, is EAGVAQSPRYKIIEKRQSVAFWCNPISGHATLYWYQQILGQGPKLLIQFQNNGVVDDSQLPKDRFSAERLKGVDSTLKIQPAKLEDSAVYLCASSLLAGGDQDEQFFGPGTRLTVL.

This sequence joins TRBV7-3 and TRBJ2-3, with 8 bases matching TRBD2. The germline gives CDR1 SGHTA, CDR2 FQGTGA. V dropped 1 base and J dropped 8; count of bases not matched to a gene: 2. The CDR3 contains 13 residues. The CDR3 DNA reads as TGTGCCAGCAGCTTAATGGCGGGGGGTACGCAGTATTTT. It is translated as CASSLMAGGTQYF.

This clone was observed a handful of times. The gene calls are TRBV9 and TRBJ1-2; TRBD1 matches 7 bases. Unmatched junction bases numbered 10, after V lost 4 bases and J lost 4 bases. The CDR3 loop spans 15 amino acids. Per the germline V gene, CDR1 is SGDLS and CDR2 is YYNGEE. The CDR3 DNA reads as TGTGCCAGCAGCCCCGTTATACAGGGGCTCTATGGCTACACCTTC. Amino acids: CASSPVIQGLYGYTF. Combining the CDR3 with reference TRBV9 and TRBJ1-2 gives the whole variable domain DSGVTQTPKHLITATGQRVTLRCSPRSGDLSVYWYQQSLDQGLQFLIQYYNGEERAKGNILERFSAQQFPDLHSELNLSSLELGDSALYFCASSPVIQGLYGYTFGSGTRLTVV.

V usage is TRBV30 and J usage is TRBJ2-7; 8 bases match TRBD1. Trimming at V came to 1 base and at J to 1 base, leaving 6 bases not matched to a gene. This CDR3 spans 15 amino acids. The germline V gene has CDR1 GTSNPN and CDR2 SVGIG (reference sequence). The CDR3 spells CAWSGGDRPSYEQYV. DNA for the CDR3: TGTGCCTGGAGTGGTGGGGACAGGCCGTCCTACGAGCAGTACGTC.

This rearrangement joins TRBV6-1 to TRBJ2-6; no clear D gene. This CDR3 has 12 amino acids. V lost 3 bases and J 11 bases, leaving 8 bases between the germline ends. The germline gives CDR1 MNHNS, CDR2 SASEGT. The CDR3 is CASSEPRYVLTF. CDR3 sequence (DNA): TGTGCCAGCAGTGAGCCGCGCTACGTCCTGACTTTC.

The CDR3 nucleotides read TGTGCCAGCAGTTACTCGAGGAGCTATACGCAGTATTTT. This translates into CASSYSRSYTQYF. V usage is TRBV6-5 and J usage is TRBJ2-3; no clear D. CDR3 length equals 13 residues. Germline lookup yields CDR1 MNHEY and CDR2 SVGAGI. Trimming pared 0 bases from V and 7 bases from J, leaving 8 bases between.

This clone counts as medium-sized (0.01 to 0.1%). The J gene is TRBJ1-1, the V gene TRBV7-6; 7 bases are shared with TRBD1. Germline CDR1 reads SGHVS; CDR2 reads FNYEAQ. J was trimmed by 1 base and V by 4 bases; bases with no gene match: 6. The CDR3 has 15 residues. CDR3 sequence (DNA): TGTGCCAGCAGCTCCATAGGGACAGCGAACACTGAAGCTTTCTTT. It specifies CASSSIGTANTEAFF.

The CDR3 sequence is CASSQVLTPGQSNTEAFF. The DNA of the CDR3 is TGTGCCAGCAGCCAAGTCCTCACACCGGGACAGTCGAACACTGAAGCTTTCTTT. This chain uses TRBV4-2 with TRBJ1-1, with 7 nucleotides matching TRBD1. The ends lost 1 base at V and 1 base at J; junction bases unmatched: 12. Germline values: CDR1 LGHNA, CDR2 YNFKEQ. This CDR3 region has 18 residues.

The gene calls are TRBV28 and TRBJ2-7, with 7 bases matching TRBD2. J was trimmed by 0 bases and V by 3 bases; bases with no gene match: 11. The CDR3 is made up of 17 amino acids. CDR1 and CDR2 (germline): MDHEN, SYDVKM. The CDR3 coding sequence is TGTGCCAGCAGTTTCCCGGGTGGCGGGGGATTCTCCTACGAGCAGTACTTC. This codes for CASSFPGGGGFSYEQYF.

This rearrangement joins TRBV7-9 to TRBJ2-3; maybe TRBD2 (5 bases). The germline V gene encodes CDR1 SEHNR and CDR2 FQNEAQ (reference sequence). This CDR3 is 13 amino acids long. Trimming stripped 5 bases from V and 8 bases from J, with 14 bases between. The CDR3 reads CASSPPARGTQYF. The CDR3 coding sequence is TGTGCCAGCAGCCCTCCCGCTCGGGGTACGCAGTATTTT.

The chain carries TRBV7-9 and TRBJ2-5, with 7 bases aligning to TRBD1. V gave up 5 bases and J gave up 3 bases; unmatched junction bases: 6. The CDR3 sequence is 14 residues long. Looked up from germline, CDR1 is SEHNR and CDR2 is FQNEAQ (reference sequence). The CDR3 loop is CASSAWTGEETQYF. The CDR3 region has the DNA TGTGCCAGCAGCGCGTGGACAGGCGAAGAGACCCAGTACTTC.

The chain couples TRBV29-1 to TRBJ1-2; D gene unclear. Trimming stripped 4 bases from V and 5 bases from J, with 11 bases between. CDR1 is SQVTM, CDR2 ANQGSEA, per germline. The CDR3 is made up of 12 amino acids. CDR3 region: CSVGPGTYGYTF. The CDR3 DNA sequence: TGCAGCGTTGGGCCGGGAACATATGGCTACACCTTC.

In its sample, this clone ranks as medium-sized. The chain recombines TRBV5-6 with TRBJ2-7; D remains ambiguous. V was trimmed by 1 base and J by 0 bases, leaving 11 bases between them. There are 15 residues in the CDR3. Looked up from germline, CDR1 is SGHDT and CDR2 is YYEEEE. The CDR3 here is CASSLPGPLSYEQYF. In nucleotides, the CDR3 is TGTGCCAGCAGCTTGCCCGGGCCCCTCTCCTACGAGCAGTACTTC.

Sample share makes this clone medium-sized. This rearrangement joins TRBV2 to TRBJ2-7, with D possibly matching TRBD1 (5 bases). This CDR3 has 11 amino acids. V was shortened by 8 bases and J by 3 bases, with 8 bases between the two germline ends. Germline CDR1 is SNHLY and CDR2 is FYNNEI. In DNA, the CDR3 is TGTGCCAGCGGGGCCGGCTACGAGCAGTACTTC. Translating it yields CASGAGYEQYF.